The source of this T cell receptor beta chain is a study of OX40 agonist ivuxolimab in advanced cancers. Assay: immunoSEQ multiplex PCR; the TCRdb copy retains only in-frame clones and omits some. The data show about 60,000 clones, roughly 89% seen once. This CDR3 has 14 residues. In germline, CDR1 is MNHNS, CDR2 SASEGT. Between the trimmed V and J ends, which lost 7 bases and 4 bases, there was a span of 14 bases. Specimen: CD4+ or CD8+ T cells sorted from blood, collected in a trial of the OX40 agonist ivuxolimab. This clonotype was sampled from an adult with an advanced solid tumor such as melanoma, head and neck, liver or kidney cancer. The V and J genes are TRBV6-1 and TRBJ1-5, with D tentatively TRBD1 (5 bases). CDR3 sequence (DNA): TGTGCCAGCACCCCAGGGTCGGGAAATCAGCCCCAGCATTTT. Translation gives CASTPGSGNQPQHF.